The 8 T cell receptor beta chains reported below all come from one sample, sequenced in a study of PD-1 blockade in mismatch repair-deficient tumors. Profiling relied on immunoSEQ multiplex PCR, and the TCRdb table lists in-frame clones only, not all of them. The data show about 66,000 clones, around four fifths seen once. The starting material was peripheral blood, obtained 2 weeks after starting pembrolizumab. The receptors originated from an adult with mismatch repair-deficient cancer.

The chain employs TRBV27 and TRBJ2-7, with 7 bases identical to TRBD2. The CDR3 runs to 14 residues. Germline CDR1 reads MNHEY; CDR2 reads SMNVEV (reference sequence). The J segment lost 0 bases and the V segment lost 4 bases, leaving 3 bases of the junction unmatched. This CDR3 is CASSWRGSSYEQYF. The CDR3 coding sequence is TGTGCCAGCAGTTGGCGCGGGAGCTCCTACGAGCAGTACTTC.

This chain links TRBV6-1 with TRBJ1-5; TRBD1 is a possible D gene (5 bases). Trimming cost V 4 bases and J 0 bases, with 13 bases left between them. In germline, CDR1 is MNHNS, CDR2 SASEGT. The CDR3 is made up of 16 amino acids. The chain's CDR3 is CASSGQILNSNQPQHF. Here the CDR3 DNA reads TGTGCCAGCAGTGGACAGATACTTAATAGCAATCAGCCCCAGCATTTT.

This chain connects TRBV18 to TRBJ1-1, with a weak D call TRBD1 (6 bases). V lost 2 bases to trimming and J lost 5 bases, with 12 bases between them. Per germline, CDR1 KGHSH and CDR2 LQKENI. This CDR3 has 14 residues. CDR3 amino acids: CASSPLQGGTEAFF. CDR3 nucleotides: TGTGCCAGCTCACCATTACAGGGAGGGACTGAAGCTTTCTTT.

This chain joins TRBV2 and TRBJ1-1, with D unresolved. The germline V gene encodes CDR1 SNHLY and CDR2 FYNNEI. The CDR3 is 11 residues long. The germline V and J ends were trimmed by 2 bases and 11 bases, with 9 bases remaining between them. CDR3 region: CASSEMPVAFF. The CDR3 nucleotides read TGTGCCAGCAGTGAAATGCCAGTGGCTTTCTTT.

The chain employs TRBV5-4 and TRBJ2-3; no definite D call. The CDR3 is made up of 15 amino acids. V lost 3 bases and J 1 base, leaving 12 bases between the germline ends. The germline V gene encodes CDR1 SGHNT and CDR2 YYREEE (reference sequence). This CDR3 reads CASSSPQTRTDTQYF. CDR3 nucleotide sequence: TGTGCCAGCAGCTCGCCGCAGACACGCACAGATACGCAGTATTTT.

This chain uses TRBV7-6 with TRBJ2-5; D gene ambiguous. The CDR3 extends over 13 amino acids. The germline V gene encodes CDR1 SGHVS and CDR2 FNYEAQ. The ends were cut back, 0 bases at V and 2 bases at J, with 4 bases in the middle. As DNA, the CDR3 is TGTGCCAGCAGCTTAGCTAGACAAGAGACCCAGTACTTC. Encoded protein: CASSLARQETQYF.

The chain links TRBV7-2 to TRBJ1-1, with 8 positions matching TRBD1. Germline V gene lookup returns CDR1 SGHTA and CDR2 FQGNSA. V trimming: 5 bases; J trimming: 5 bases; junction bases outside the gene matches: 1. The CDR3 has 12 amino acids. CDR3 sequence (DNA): TGTGCCAGCAGCACAGGGGGAACTGAAGCTTTCTTT. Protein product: CASSTGGTEAFF.

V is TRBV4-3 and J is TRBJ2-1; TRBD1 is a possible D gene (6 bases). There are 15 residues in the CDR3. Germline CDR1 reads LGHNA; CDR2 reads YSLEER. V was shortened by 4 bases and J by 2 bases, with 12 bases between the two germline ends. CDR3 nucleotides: TGCGCCAGCAGCCGAGCCCGGGACACCTACAATGAGCAGTTCTTC. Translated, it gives CASSRARDTYNEQFF.